The next 10 T cell receptor beta chains were all read from a single sample in a study of shared clonotypes between healthy human individuals. The table came from immunoSEQ multiplex PCR; TCRdb's copy has only in-frame clones and leaves some out. This table has millions of clones, over 90% appearing once. The specimen sequenced was naive CD4+ T cells from PBMCs. Regarding subset: CD45RA+ positively selected. The receptors were gathered from a man younger than 30 in good health. Some clones in this sample may be carry-over from other donors' samples.

The DNA for the CDR3 is TGTGCCAGCAGTAATTCCGGGACAGCCTACGAGCAGTACTTC. Its protein is CASSNSGTAYEQYF. The V and J genes are TRBV6-5 and TRBJ2-7, with 7 bases matching TRBD1. CDR3 length equals 14 residues. Germline V gene sequence: CDR1 MNHEY, CDR2 SVGAGI. With 5 bases clipped from V and 2 bases from J, the junction kept 6 bases outside the gene matches.

The chain combines TRBV2 with TRBJ2-7, with 7 positions matching TRBD2. Per the germline V gene, CDR1 is SNHLY and CDR2 is FYNNEI. The CDR3 is 13 residues long. V lost 5 bases to trimming and J lost 6 bases; unmatched junction nucleotides: 7. The CDR3, as DNA: TGTGCCAGCAGTCCCCGCGGGGAGGGCGAGCAGTACTTC. This encodes CASSPRGEGEQYF. Complete variable domain (other parts from reference TRBV2 and TRBJ2-7): EPEVTQTPSHQVTQMGQEVILRCVPISNHLYFYWYRQILGQKVEFLVSFYNNEISEKSEIFDDQFSVERPDGSNFTLKIRSTKLEDSAMYFCASSPRGEGEQYFGPGTRLTVT.

Remarks on this clone: This CDR3 is also generated by other DNA sequences in the sample. V usage is TRBV5-4 and J usage is TRBJ1-3; the D gene is possibly TRBD1 (5 bases). Trimming took off 4 bases at V and 0 bases at J, with 11 bases between the two ends. The CDR3 length is 15 residues. CDR1 SGHNT and CDR2 YYREEE come from the germline V gene (reference sequence). The CDR3 loop is CASSLGGSSGNTIYF. In nucleotides, the CDR3 is TGTGCCAGCAGCCTCGGGGGGTCCTCTGGAAACACCATATATTTT.

This chain links TRBV28 with TRBJ1-2; D unresolved. V lost 6 bases and J 3 bases, leaving 11 bases between the germline ends. The CDR3 loop spans 13 amino acids. The germline gives CDR1 MDHEN, CDR2 SYDVKM. The CDR3 sequence: CASRYPQHYGYTF. CDR3 nucleotide sequence: TGTGCCAGCAGGTACCCTCAGCACTATGGCTACACCTTC.

The chain combines TRBV6-5 with TRBJ2-7; TRBD1 is a possible D gene (6 bases). The CDR3 length is 13 residues. Trimming took 10 bases from V and 2 from J, leaving 15 bases between them. CDR1 and CDR2 from the germline V gene are MNHEY and SVGAGI. DNA for the CDR3: TGTGCCATCAGAGGGACAACCCCCTACGAGCAGTACTTC. Translated: CAIRGTTPYEQYF.

The V call is TRBV28, the J call TRBJ2-2; 10 nucleotides agree with TRBD1. CDR3 length equals 14 residues. Per the germline V gene, CDR1 is MDHEN and CDR2 is SYDVKM. V was clipped by 6 bases and J by 4 bases; unmatched bases: 2. For the CDR3, the DNA is TGTGCCAGCAGGGGACAGGGGTTCACCGGGGAGCTGTTTTTT. As protein: CASRGQGFTGELFF.

This chain connects TRBV7-9 to TRBJ2-7; possible D gene TRBD1, 5 bases. The CDR3 extends over 15 amino acids. Germline loops: CDR1 SEHNR, CDR2 FQNEAQ (reference sequence). V lost 2 bases to trimming and J lost 2 bases, with 13 bases between them. CDR3: CASSLIQGPTYEQYF. CDR3 sequence (DNA): TGTGCCAGCAGCTTAATTCAGGGCCCAACCTACGAGCAGTACTTC. Full variable domain (remainder filled in from reference TRBV7-9 and TRBJ2-7): DTGVSQNPRHKITKRGQNVTFRCDPISEHNRLYWYRQTLGQGPEFLTYFQNEAQLEKSRLLSDRFSAERPKGSFSTLEIQRTEQGDSAMYLCASSLIQGPTYEQYFGPGTRLTVT.

This clone was found once. This CDR3 is CASSASGIVHNEQFF. As DNA, the CDR3 is TGTGCCAGCAGTGCTAGCGGGATAGTTCACAATGAGCAGTTCTTC. This chain uses TRBV7-9 with TRBJ2-1, with 9 bases identical to TRBD2. The germline V gene has CDR1 SEHNR and CDR2 FQNEAQ (reference sequence). This CDR3 contains 15 residues. The V and J ends lost 6 bases and 5 bases, in that order; junction bases with no gene match: 8.

This clone has just one count. V is TRBV18 and J is TRBJ1-5; D gene uncertain. This CDR3 is built from 15 residues. Between the trimmed V and J ends, which lost 1 base and 1 base, there was a span of 8 bases. Germline V gene lookup returns CDR1 KGHSH and CDR2 LQKENI. For the CDR3, the DNA is TGTGCCAGCTCACCACTGTCGGGGAGCAATCAGCCCCAGCATTTT. Protein product: CASSPLSGSNQPQHF.

The rearrangement links TRBV9 to TRBJ2-4; the match to TRBD1 covers 10 bases. Trimming cost V 4 bases and J 9 bases; bases outside gene matches: 7. This CDR3 is 14 amino acids long. In germline, CDR1 is SGDLS, CDR2 YYNGEE. CDR3 loop: CASSRGQGDIIQYF. In DNA form, the CDR3 reads TGTGCCAGCAGCCGAGGACAGGGGGACATCATTCAGTACTTC.